The 4 T cell receptor beta chains below all came from one sample that was sequenced in a study of technical replicates of blood from several donors. Measured with immunoSEQ multiplex PCR; TCRdb has only the in-frame clones, and not every one. The repertoire holds about 72,000 clones, with 95% to 96% as singletons. Sequenced sample: T cells isolated from PBMCs. These receptor sequences come from a human donor in good health.

In regard to this clone: One end of the junction varies from germline; a read error may be responsible. The chain links TRBV6-5 to TRBJ1-3, with 12 bases matching TRBD1. CDR3 size: 14 residues. Germline assignment: CDR1 MNHEY and CDR2 SVGAGI. DNA of the CDR3: TGTGCCAGCAGCCCCGGGGGGACAGGGGGCGCGTTGGGTTTT. Translation: CASSPGGTGGALGF.

The gene calls are TRBV6-1 and TRBJ2-5; no definite D call. Germline values: CDR1 MNHNS, CDR2 SASEGT. CDR3 length: 16 amino acids. Deletions cut 2 bases from V and 2 bases from J, with 15 bases between. CDR3 region: CASSEFLDTQQETQYF. The CDR3 DNA follows: TGTGCCAGCAGTGAATTTCTCGACACCCAGCAAGAGACCCAGTACTTC.

The V and J genes are TRBV7-8 and TRBJ1-5; D possibly corresponds to TRBD1 (6 bases). The CDR3 consists of 16 residues. V was cut by 6 bases and J by 0 bases, with 15 bases left in between. CDR1 is SGHVS, CDR2 FQNEAQ, per germline. CDR3 DNA: TGTGCCAGCAGTTTTTCCGGACAGAATAGCAATCAGCCCCAGCATTTT. Encoded protein: CASSFSGQNSNQPQHF.

The rearrangement links TRBV10-3 to TRBJ2-1, with TRBD2 matching over 14 bases. The CDR3 is made up of 16 amino acids. J was trimmed by 6 bases and V by 6 bases; bases with no gene match: 7. Germline V CDR1 and CDR2: ENHRY, SYGVKD. This CDR3 is CAISSPGTSGGNEQFF. The CDR3 nucleotides read TGTGCCATCAGCTCCCCCGGGACTAGCGGGGGCAATGAGCAGTTCTTC.